Listed here is a single T cell receptor (beta chain). No antigen is known for it. The sample is drawn from a study of a mutant IDH1 vaccine in newly diagnosed glioma. Study summary: Treated individuals were 62.5% male and approximately 38% female, averaging about 41 years of age. Earlier care involved radiotherapy, temozolomide, or both, and the majority received both.

CDR1 and CDR2 (germline): SQVTM, ANQGSEA. The ends lost 7 bases at V and 4 bases at J; junction bases unmatched: 10. The CDR3 has 14 amino acids. Sequenced by immunoSEQ multiplex PCR; TCRdb stores in-frame clones only, minus some. The sample has about 51,000 clones, about 77% seen once; the top ten hold over 4.5%. Time point given: week 5, during vaccination. Vaccine doses each comprised 300 ug of mutant IDH1 20-mer peptide, with topical imiquimod. Donors had new IDH1-mutant astrocytomas of WHO grade 3 or 4 (ATRX-lost). The TCR was taken from a middle-aged man with glioma. The rearrangement joins TRBV29-1 to TRBJ2-1, with 7 bases fitting TRBD1. Sequenced here: PBMCs, sampled from a glioma patient whose treatment included an IDH1 peptide vaccine. The CDR3 spells CSAQGQTPYNEQFF. The CDR3 DNA follows: TGCAGCGCCCAGGGACAGACACCTTACAATGAGCAGTTCTTC.